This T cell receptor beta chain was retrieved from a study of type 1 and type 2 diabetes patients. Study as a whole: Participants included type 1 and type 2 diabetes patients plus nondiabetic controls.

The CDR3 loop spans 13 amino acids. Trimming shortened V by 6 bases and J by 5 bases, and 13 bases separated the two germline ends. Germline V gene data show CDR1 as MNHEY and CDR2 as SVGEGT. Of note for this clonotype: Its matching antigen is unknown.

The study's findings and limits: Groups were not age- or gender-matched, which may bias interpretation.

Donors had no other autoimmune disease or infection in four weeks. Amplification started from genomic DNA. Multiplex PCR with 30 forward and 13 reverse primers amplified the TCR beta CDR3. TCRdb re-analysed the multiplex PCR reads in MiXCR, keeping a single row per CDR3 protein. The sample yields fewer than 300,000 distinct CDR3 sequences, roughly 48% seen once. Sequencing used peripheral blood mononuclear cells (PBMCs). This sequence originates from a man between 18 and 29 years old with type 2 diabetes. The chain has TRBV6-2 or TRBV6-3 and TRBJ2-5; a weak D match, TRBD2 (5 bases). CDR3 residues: CASSPSGWETQYF. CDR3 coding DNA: TGTGCCAGCAGCCCATCGGGGTGGGAGACCCAGTACTTC.